These 26 T cell receptor beta chains originate from one sample sequenced in a study of T cells in Graves' hyperthyroidism and ophthalmopathy. Amplified TCR beta CDR3 regions derived from RNA transcripts. TCR CDR3 underwent first-round RT-PCR with the HTBI primer set. MiXCR, applied by TCRdb to the multiplex PCR reads, yields one record per CDR3 protein. The profile shows around 520,000 distinct CDR3 sequences, roughly an eighth of them singletons. The sequenced material came from blood. These receptors all come from a woman younger than 30 with Graves' hyperthyroidism.

In this sample, this clonotype turned up a few times. V is TRBV20-1 and J is TRBJ1-6; D might be TRBD1 (6 bases). The CDR3 length is 14 residues. Germline lookup yields CDR1 DFQATT and CDR2 SNEGSKA (reference sequence). V lost 5 bases, J lost 10 bases, and 18 bases lay in between. CDR3: CSAASPPGGSPLHF. For the CDR3, the DNA is TGCAGTGCTGCTTCCCCCCCGGGGGGCTCACCCCTCCACTTT.

This clonotype was observed at least ten times. The rearrangement uses TRBV24-1 and TRBJ2-2, with 11 bases that match TRBD1. CDR3 length: 16 amino acids. CDR1 and CDR2 (germline): KGHDR, SFDVKD. V dropped 4 bases and J dropped 3; count of bases not matched to a gene: 3. As DNA, the CDR3 is TGTGCCACCAGTGACTGGGACAGGGGGGACACCGGGGAGCTGTTTTTT. Translated: CATSDWDRGDTGELFF.

The gene calls are TRBV5-8 and TRBJ1-2; 7 nucleotides match TRBD1. V lost 0 bases to trimming and J lost 4 bases; unmatched junction nucleotides: 6. There are 15 residues in the CDR3. Germline loops: CDR1 SGHTS, CDR2 YDEGEE. CDR3 protein: CASSLGQGGRYGYTF. The CDR3 DNA reads TGTGCCAGCAGCTTGGGACAGGGAGGCCGCTATGGCTACACCTTC.

This clonotype showed up many times. The chain couples TRBV3-1 to TRBJ2-5, with a weak D call TRBD2 (5 bases). In germline, CDR1 is LGHDT, CDR2 YNNKEL (reference sequence). This CDR3 is built from 15 residues. V was shortened by 2 bases and J by 1 base, with 11 bases between the two germline ends. The CDR3 loop reads CASSQSLALQETQYF. The CDR3 DNA follows: TGTGCCAGCAGCCAAAGTCTAGCCCTCCAAGAGACCCAGTACTTC.

This clonotype was detected ten times or more. This rearrangement joins TRBV6-5 to TRBJ1-2; D is perhaps TRBD1 (5 bases). Germline V gives CDR1 MNHEY, CDR2 SVGAGI. The CDR3 consists of 14 residues. The germline V and J ends were trimmed by 2 bases and 4 bases, with 11 bases remaining between them. This CDR3 reads CASSYRGTAYGYTF. As DNA, the CDR3 is TGTGCCAGCAGTTACCGCGGGACGGCCTATGGCTACACCTTC.

This clonotype was detected many times. The gene calls are TRBV28 and TRBJ1-5, with D perhaps TRBD1 (5 bases). CDR1 is MDHEN and CDR2 is SYDVKM in the germline V gene. The CDR3 totals 15 residues. V was trimmed by 8 bases and J by 0 bases, leaving 14 bases between them. The CDR3 bases are TGTGCCAGCGCTACCCACAGGTTTAGCAATCAGCCCCAGCATTTT. It yields the protein CASATHRFSNQPQHF.

This clonotype was counted many times. The chain has TRBV27 and TRBJ1-4, with TRBD1 as a possible D gene (5 bases). CDR3 length equals 13 residues. Looked up from germline, CDR1 is MNHEY and CDR2 is SMNVEV (reference sequence). Trimming shortened V by 6 bases and J by 3 bases, and 8 bases separated the two germline ends. CDR3 loop: CASSDSPNEKLFF. CDR3 bases: TGTGCCAGCAGCGACAGCCCTAATGAAAAACTGTTTTTT.

In its sample, this clonotype was seen many times. This chain uses TRBV12-3 or TRBV12-4 with TRBJ1-1, with D unclear. The V and J ends lost 3 bases and 3 bases respectively, with 5 bases between them. The CDR3 sequence is 12 residues long. CDR3 in DNA: TGTGCCAGCAGTTTTGGGCACACTGAAGCTTTCTTT. It yields the protein CASSFGHTEAFF.

The chain uses TRBV24-1 and TRBJ2-3; D gene uncertain. There are 13 residues in the CDR3. The V gene lost 3 bases and the J gene lost 4 bases, with 7 bases spanning the gap. CDR1 and CDR2 (germline): KGHDR, SFDVKD. The CDR3 here is CATSDRRADTQYF. In DNA, the CDR3 is TGTGCCACCAGTGATCGTCGAGCAGATACGCAGTATTTT.

In this sample, this clonotype turned up many times. This chain uses TRBV20-1 with TRBJ1-6; 9 bases fit TRBD1. Per germline, CDR1 DFQATT and CDR2 SNEGSKA (reference sequence). The CDR3 extends over 16 amino acids. V lost 4 bases, J lost 3 bases, and 7 bases stayed unmatched. DNA for the CDR3: TGCAGTGCTATCCTTGGGACAGGGAACTATAATTCACCCCTCCACTTT. It translates to CSAILGTGNYNSPLHF.

The chain employs TRBV9 and TRBJ2-1, with 8 bases matching TRBD2. The length of the CDR3 is 16 residues. Germline CDR1 and CDR2: SGDLS and YYNGEE. Germline trimming cut 4 bases from V and 5 bases from J; bases unmatched to any gene: 11. CDR3 amino acids: CASSPRLAGGDNEQFF. The CDR3 DNA reads as TGTGCCAGCAGCCCCCGACTAGCCGGGGGGGACAATGAGCAGTTCTTC. Full variable domain (rest looked up from reference TRBV9 and TRBJ2-1): DSGVTQTPKHLITATGQRVTLRCSPRSGDLSVYWYQQSLDQGLQFLIQYYNGEERAKGNILERFSAQQFPDLHSELNLSSLELGDSALYFCASSPRLAGGDNEQFFGPGTRLTVL.

In this sample, this clonotype turned up many times. This chain links TRBV15 with TRBJ1-6; D unclear. CDR3 length: 17 residues. V lost 0 bases and J 0 bases, leaving 9 bases between the germline ends. CDR1 LNHNV and CDR2 YYDKDF come from the germline V gene (reference sequence). Here the CDR3 reads CATSRDQRSSYNSPLHF. The CDR3 coding sequence is TGTGCCACCAGCAGAGATCAAAGGAGCTCCTATAATTCACCCCTCCACTTT.

In its sample, this clonotype was seen many times. This chain links TRBV29-1 with TRBJ2-2; 11 positions agree with TRBD2. With V trimmed by 3 bases and J by 6 bases, 3 bases remained unmatched. Looked up from germline, CDR1 is SQVTM and CDR2 is ANQGSEA. The CDR3 runs 14 residues. The CDR3 region is CSVETSGKAGELFF. The DNA of the CDR3 is TGCAGCGTTGAGACTAGCGGGAAGGCCGGGGAGCTGTTTTTT.

This clonotype occurred a few times. The genes are TRBV7-9 and TRBJ2-5; 10 bases agree with TRBD1. The V gene's germline CDR1 is SEHNR and CDR2 FQNEAQ (reference sequence). The CDR3 totals 21 residues. Unmatched junction bases numbered 22, after V lost 5 bases and J lost 1 base. The CDR3 region is CASSPAPRDRGWSVRQETQYF. The CDR3 coding sequence is TGTGCCAGCAGCCCCGCCCCGAGGGACAGGGGTTGGTCTGTTCGCCAAGAGACCCAGTACTTC. The entire variable domain, with the rest obtained from reference TRBV7-9 and TRBJ2-5, is as follows: DTGVSQNPRHKITKRGQNVTFRCDPISEHNRLYWYRQTLGQGPEFLTYFQNEAQLEKSRLLSDRFSAERPKGSFSTLEIQRTEQGDSAMYLCASSPAPRDRGWSVRQETQYFGPGTRLLVL.

This clonotype was seen many times. The gene calls are TRBV25-1 and TRBJ2-7, with D maybe TRBD2 (5 bases). Trimming shortened V by 2 bases and J by 9 bases, and 11 bases separated the two germline ends. CDR1 and CDR2 from the germline V gene are MGHDK and SYGVNS. The CDR3 is made up of 12 amino acids. CDR3 loop: CASSELGEGQYF. CDR3 coding DNA: TGTGCCAGCAGTGAACTCGGAGAGGGGCAGTACTTC.

V usage is TRBV10-3 and J usage is TRBJ1-1; D remains unclear. Trimming took 2 bases from V and 10 from J, leaving 11 bases between them. Germline V gives CDR1 ENHRY, CDR2 SYGVKD. The CDR3 is 12 residues long. The CDR3 here is CAISEPGVGAFF. CDR3 DNA sequence: TGTGCCATCAGTGAGCCCGGGGTTGGAGCTTTCTTT.

This clonotype came up many times. This chain joins TRBV9 and TRBJ1-3, with D perhaps TRBD1 (5 bases). Trimming shortened V by 3 bases and J by 6 bases, and 16 bases separated the two germline ends. The CDR3 is 15 amino acids. CDR1 is SGDLS and CDR2 is YYNGEE in the germline V gene. The CDR3 bases are TGTGCCAGCAGCGGTTCAGGGTTGGCCATAAACACCATATATTTT. It specifies CASSGSGLAINTIYF.

This rearrangement joins TRBV11-2 to TRBJ2-7; 8 positions match TRBD2. This CDR3 contains 15 residues. J was trimmed by 3 bases and V by 5 bases; bases with no gene match: 9. The germline V gene has CDR1 SGHAT and CDR2 FQNNGV. This chain's CDR3 is CASSPGLAGFYEQYV. The CDR3 bases are TGTGCCAGCAGCCCTGGTCTAGCGGGCTTCTACGAGCAGTACGTC.

At least ten counts were recorded for this clonotype. The chain combines TRBV3-1 with TRBJ2-3, with D perhaps given as TRBD1 or TRBD2 (5 bases each). This CDR3 is 14 amino acids long. Trimming pared 3 bases from V and 4 bases from J, leaving 11 bases between. CDR1 and CDR2 from the germline V gene are LGHDT and YNNKEL (reference sequence). CDR3: CASSHPGTSDTQYF. The CDR3 coding sequence is TGTGCCAGCAGCCACCCGGGGACGTCAGATACGCAGTATTTT.

The V and J genes are TRBV24-1 and TRBJ2-7; the D gene is possibly TRBD1 (6 bases). The V and J ends lost 0 bases and 2 bases respectively, with 10 bases between them. There are 15 residues in the CDR3. CDR1 and CDR2 (germline): KGHDR, SFDVKD. Written as DNA, the CDR3 is TGTGCCACCAGTGATTTGGCAGGGGCGACCTACGAGCAGTACTTC. Its translation: CATSDLAGATYEQYF.

This clonotype was counted at least ten times. The chain is built from TRBV12-3 or TRBV12-4 and TRBJ2-2; the D gene could be TRBD1 or TRBD2 (6 bases each). Trimming removed 7 bases from V and 6 bases from J, with 18 bases in between. There are 15 residues in the CDR3. CDR3 loop: CASTPGGGRAGELFF. CDR3 nucleotides: TGTGCCAGCACCCCCGGGGGCGGAAGGGCCGGGGAGCTGTTTTTT.

This clonotype was observed many times. The chain is built from TRBV20-1 and TRBJ2-1; perhaps TRBD2 as D (5 bases). The CDR3 runs 15 residues. Trimming cost V 5 bases and J 3 bases, with 17 bases left between them. Germline V CDR1 and CDR2: DFQATT, SNEGSKA (reference sequence). The DNA of the CDR3 is TGCAGTGCTGCATCCTCAGGAGGAAACTACAATGAGCAGTTCTTC. It is translated as CSAASSGGNYNEQFF.

This clonotype was seen at least ten times. This rearrangement joins TRBV19 to TRBJ1-1, with D maybe TRBD1 (5 bases). This CDR3 comprises 14 residues. The ends were cut back, 7 bases at V and 0 bases at J, with 12 bases in the middle. Per the germline V gene, CDR1 is LNHDA and CDR2 is SQIVND (reference sequence). The chain's CDR3 is CASTRGSMNTEAFF. The CDR3 DNA follows: TGTGCCAGTACACGGGGCTCCATGAACACTGAAGCTTTCTTT.

The chain has TRBV30 and TRBJ2-3; no clear D. Trimming removed 4 bases at V and 0 bases at J, with 8 bases between. This CDR3 spans 13 amino acids. CDR1 GTSNPN and CDR2 SVGIG come from the germline V gene (reference sequence). CDR3 nucleotide sequence: TGTGCCTGGAATTCCGATAGCACAGATACGCAGTATTTT. Its protein product is CAWNSDSTDTQYF.

Only a few counts were recorded for this clonotype. The chain combines TRBV6-2 or TRBV6-3 with TRBJ2-7, with TRBD2 matching over 9 bases. Unmatched junction bases numbered 11, after V lost 6 bases and J lost 2 bases. Germline V lookup: CDR1 MNHEY, CDR2 SVGEGT. The CDR3 contains 16 residues. The chain's CDR3 is CASSRTRVAGAYEQYF. The CDR3 region has the DNA TGTGCCAGCAGCCGAACGAGGGTAGCGGGGGCCTACGAGCAGTACTTC.

This chain connects TRBV6-1 to TRBJ2-7; no definite D call. CDR1 is MNHNS and CDR2 is SASEGT in the germline V gene. The V and J ends lost 2 bases and 4 bases respectively, with 9 bases between them. This CDR3 is 13 amino acids long. CDR3 sequence reads: CASSESQSYEQYV. The CDR3 DNA reads TGTGCCAGCAGTGAATCTCAGAGTTACGAGCAGTACGTC.